The 29 T cell receptor beta chains in this list originate from one sample, sequenced in a study of T cell repertoires in cytomegalovirus infection. TCRdb re-derived calls from the reads in MiXCR, one entry per CDR3 protein. The sample holds a few hundred thousand distinct CDR3 sequences, about 35% seen once. Their recognized antigens are unknown. This specimen was cultured PBMCs, taken from culture after CMV antigen stimulation. Receptor source: a human donor in good health (CMV status not recorded). Some clones in this sample may be carry-over from other donors' samples.

This clonotype was recorded many times. This chain links TRBV7-2 with TRBJ2-1; D might be TRBD2 (5 bases). The CDR3 length is 14 residues. V was pared by 7 bases and J by 0 bases, with 10 bases between. The germline gives CDR1 SGHTA, CDR2 FQGNSA. The CDR3 DNA reads TGTGCCAGCACCCAAGAGGGCTCCTACAATGAGCAGTTCTTC. Translated: CASTQEGSYNEQFF.

This clonotype appeared a few times. The chain links TRBV7-9 to TRBJ1-1; D is perhaps TRBD1 (5 bases). V was cut by 0 bases and J by 10 bases, with 6 bases left in between. The V gene's germline CDR1 is SEHNR and CDR2 FQNEAQ (reference sequence). The CDR3 covers 11 residues. The CDR3 region has the DNA TGTGCCAGCAGCTTAGCAGGGGTAGCTTTCTTT. Translating it yields CASSLAGVAFF.

The chain uses TRBV6-5 and TRBJ2-7, with D maybe TRBD1 (8 bases). The ends were cut back, 6 bases at V and 0 bases at J, with 15 bases in the middle. This CDR3 contains 15 residues. Germline values: CDR1 MNHEY, CDR2 SVGAGI. CDR3 amino acids: CASRRGTGSSYEQYV. The DNA for the CDR3 is TGTGCCAGCAGGCGGGGGACAGGTAGCTCCTACGAGCAGTACGTC.

This clonotype showed up just a few times. V gene TRBV7-2 combines with J gene TRBJ1-4; 7 positions match TRBD1. With V trimmed by 5 bases and J by 2 bases, 11 bases remained unmatched. Germline assignment: CDR1 SGHTA and CDR2 FQGNSA. The CDR3 runs 17 residues. The CDR3 bases are TGTGCCAGCAGCCCGCAGACAGGGTCTTTTACTAATGAAAAACTGTTTTTT. Protein product: CASSPQTGSFTNEKLFF.

The chain uses TRBV25-1 and TRBJ2-3; 14 positions agree with TRBD2. Germline trimming cut 5 bases from V and 1 base from J; bases unmatched to any gene: 17. This CDR3 region has 21 residues. Germline V lookup: CDR1 MGHDK, CDR2 SYGVNS. This chain's CDR3 is CASSQRGLAGGRSRRTDTQYF. CDR3 DNA: TGTGCCAGCAGTCAACGCGGACTAGCGGGAGGTCGGTCCAGACGCACAGATACGCAGTATTTT.

The gene calls are TRBV25-1 and TRBJ2-5; 9 nucleotides line up with TRBD2. The germline V gene encodes CDR1 MGHDK and CDR2 SYGVNS. The CDR3 is 15 residues long. The trim removed 6 bases at V and 5 bases at J, leaving 10 bases unmatched. The CDR3 bases are TGTGCCAGCAGCGAGATGGGACTAGCTGAGGAGACCCAGTACTTC. It translates to CASSEMGLAEETQYF. Drawing the rest from reference TRBV25-1 and TRBJ2-5, the complete variable domain is EADIYQTPRYLVIGTGKKITLECSQTMGHDKMYWYQQDPGMELHLIHYSYGVNSTEKGDLSSESTVSRIRTEHFPLTLESARPSHTSQYLCASSEMGLAEETQYFGPGTRLLVL.

In this sample, this clonotype turned up a few times. The chain uses TRBV7-6 and TRBJ2-7; 7 bases agree with TRBD1. The CDR3 extends over 14 amino acids. Germline V gene sequence: CDR1 SGHVS, CDR2 FNYEAQ. Trimming took 0 bases from V and 6 from J; bases not matched to a gene: 5. The CDR3 sequence: CASSLASQGFEQYF. The CDR3 bases are TGTGCCAGCAGCTTAGCTTCACAGGGGTTCGAGCAGTACTTC.

This clonotype turned up a few times. This chain links TRBV6-5 with TRBJ2-3; 8 bases agree with TRBD2. Germline assignment: CDR1 MNHEY and CDR2 SVGAGI. The CDR3 is 15 residues long. With 2 bases clipped from V and 4 bases from J, the junction kept 5 bases outside the gene matches. This CDR3 reads CASSYTAGVSDTQYF. The CDR3, as DNA: TGTGCCAGCAGTTACACAGCGGGAGTATCAGATACGCAGTATTTT.

The chain recombines TRBV14 with TRBJ1-4; no firm D call. The V end was cut by 4 bases, the J end by 1 base, with 10 bases between. The CDR3 contains 15 residues. Germline V gene data show CDR1 as SGHDN and CDR2 as FVKESK. The DNA of the CDR3 is TGTGCCAGCAGCCCCCGACGGCAAACTAATGAAAAACTGTTTTTT. Translating gives CASSPRRQTNEKLFF.

The gene calls are TRBV7-2 and TRBJ2-5; 10 bases agree with TRBD2. Unmatched junction bases numbered 4, after V lost 1 base and J lost 5 bases. CDR1 and CDR2 (germline): SGHTA, FQGNSA. There are 15 residues in the CDR3. CDR3 loop: CASSLGAGGWETQYF. As DNA, the CDR3 is TGTGCCAGCAGCTTAGGAGCGGGAGGGTGGGAGACCCAGTACTTC.

This clonotype has a handful of counts. The V gene is TRBV24-1, the J gene TRBJ2-3; 10 bases are shared with TRBD2. CDR3 length: 15 residues. V shed 4 bases and J 6 bases; nucleotides not matched to a gene: 6. The V gene's germline CDR1 is KGHDR and CDR2 SFDVKD. The CDR3 spells CATSDGTSVTDTQYF. The CDR3 bases are TGTGCCACCAGTGACGGGACTAGCGTAACGGATACGCAGTATTTT.

This clonotype showed up many times. The chain recombines TRBV7-2 with TRBJ2-7, with TRBD2 matching 8 bases. The CDR3 has 17 amino acids. Trimming at V came to 1 base and at J to 2 bases, leaving 10 bases not matched to a gene. The germline CDR1 and CDR2 sequences are SGHTA and FQGNSA. CDR3: CASSLEGLVSTPYEQYF. CDR3 DNA: TGTGCCAGCAGCTTAGAGGGACTAGTATCAACTCCCTACGAGCAGTACTTC. Drawing the rest from reference TRBV7-2 and TRBJ2-7, the complete variable domain is GAGVSQSPSNKVTEKGKDVELRCDPISGHTALYWYRQSLGQGLEFLIYFQGNSAPDKSGLPSDRFSAERTGGSVSTLTIQRTQQEDSAVYLCASSLEGLVSTPYEQYFGPGTRLTVT.

The table lists this clonotype with a few counts. The chain recombines TRBV5-8 with TRBJ2-1; perhaps TRBD1 as D (6 bases). V was clipped by 5 bases and J by 12 bases, with 18 bases between them. The CDR3 covers 13 residues. Germline lookup yields CDR1 SGHTS and CDR2 YDEGEE. DNA of the CDR3: TGTGCCAGCAGGTTACGAGGGGGAAGTTGGCAGTTCTTC. Translation gives CASRLRGGSWQFF.

This clonotype was seen more than once but under ten times. The chain employs TRBV12-3 or TRBV12-4 and TRBJ2-3, with D unresolved. This CDR3 has 14 amino acids. Between the trimmed V and J ends, which lost 2 bases and 6 bases, there was a span of 12 bases. CDR3 DNA: TGTGCCAGCAGTTTAATTCCCCTCTCCGATACGCAGTATTTT. This translates into CASSLIPLSDTQYF.

This clonotype was recorded at least ten times. The V call is TRBV7-2, the J call TRBJ2-1, with 11 positions matching TRBD2. Trimming cost V 7 bases and J 2 bases; bases outside gene matches: 4. Germline V lookup: CDR1 SGHTA, CDR2 FQGNSA. The CDR3 is made up of 15 amino acids. CDR3 sequence (DNA): TGTGCCAGCACCGTTAGCGGGAGGGCCTACAATGAGCAGTTCTTC. Its translation: CASTVSGRAYNEQFF.

In its sample, this clonotype was seen a few times. V and J are TRBV11-2 and TRBJ2-6, with D possibly being TRBD1 (5 bases). This CDR3 is built from 17 residues. Trimming cost V 5 bases and J 0 bases, with 14 bases left between them. CDR1 and CDR2 from the germline V gene are SGHAT and FQNNGV. The CDR3 coding sequence is TGTGCCAGCAGCCCTGGACACGGCCTCTCTGGGGCCAACGTCCTGACTTTC. Amino acid sequence: CASSPGHGLSGANVLTF.

The V gene is TRBV28, the J gene TRBJ2-3; 9 positions agree with TRBD2. After removal of 4 bases from V and 3 bases from J, the junction contained 11 bases not matched to a gene. The CDR3 length is 17 residues. Germline assignment: CDR1 MDHEN and CDR2 SYDVKM. The CDR3 reads CASSSPASGVWTDTQYF. CDR3 in DNA: TGTGCCAGCAGTTCCCCGGCTAGCGGGGTATGGACAGATACGCAGTATTTT.

The CDR3: CASRFNDARPLDTEAFF. In DNA, the CDR3 is TGTGCCAGCAGATTTAATGATGCCCGGCCCTTGGACACTGAAGCTTTCTTT. This chain connects TRBV6-6 to TRBJ1-1; D is undetermined. Germline assignment: CDR1 MNHNY and CDR2 SVGAGI (reference sequence). The CDR3 loop spans 17 amino acids. V lost 6 bases to trimming and J lost 3 bases, with 23 bases between them.

The J gene is TRBJ1-2, the V gene TRBV6-2 or TRBV6-3; D is possibly TRBD1 (5 bases). Germline V lookup: CDR1 MNHEY, CDR2 SVGEGT. With 2 bases removed from V and 7 bases from J, the gap between germline ends came to 14 bases. This CDR3 has 14 amino acids. CDR3 residues: CASSYDSPSVGYTF. CDR3 nucleotide sequence: TGTGCCAGCAGTTACGACAGTCCCTCGGTTGGCTACACCTTC.

This clonotype showed up just a few times. V gene TRBV6-1 combines with J gene TRBJ1-4, with D possibly TRBD1 on 6 matching bases. V lost 4 bases and J 3 bases, leaving 9 bases between the germline ends. The CDR3 extends over 14 amino acids. From germline, CDR1 is MNHNS and CDR2 SASEGT. This CDR3 is CASSGTAPNEKLFF. The CDR3 DNA follows: TGTGCCAGCAGTGGGACAGCCCCTAATGAAAAACTGTTTTTT.

The rearrangement links TRBV20-1 to TRBJ2-1; 9 nucleotides align to TRBD1. Trimming at V came to 5 bases and at J to 8 bases, leaving 13 bases not matched to a gene. CDR1 is DFQATT, CDR2 SNEGSKA, per germline (reference sequence). This CDR3 region has 15 residues. CDR3 protein: CSAGIGQGLIDEQFF. Written as DNA, the CDR3 is TGCAGTGCTGGTATTGGACAGGGGCTTATTGATGAGCAGTTCTTC.

This clonotype appeared many times. The chain recombines TRBV7-2 with TRBJ2-3; 10 bases are shared with TRBD2. The J segment lost 9 bases and the V segment lost 5 bases, leaving 8 bases of the junction unmatched. The CDR3 is 14 residues long. Looked up from germline, CDR1 is SGHTA and CDR2 is FQGNSA. This chain's CDR3 is CASSVSGRSQTQYF. CDR3 nucleotides: TGTGCCAGCAGCGTTAGCGGGAGGTCTCAGACGCAGTATTTT.

The chain joins TRBV30 to TRBJ2-1, with 15 bases matching TRBD2. The CDR3 loop spans 20 amino acids. V lost 1 base and J lost 0; bases outside the gene matches: 10. Per germline, CDR1 GTSNPN and CDR2 SVGIG (reference sequence). CDR3 amino acids: CAWSGLRTSGREGSYNEQFF. Here the CDR3 DNA reads TGTGCCTGGAGTGGGCTCCGGACTAGCGGGAGGGAAGGCTCCTACAATGAGCAGTTCTTC.

The table lists this clonotype with many counts. The chain joins TRBV7-2 to TRBJ2-3; D is unclear. CDR3 size: 14 residues. CDR1 and CDR2 from the germline V gene are SGHTA and FQGNSA. V lost 5 bases, J lost 0 bases, and 9 bases lay in between. The chain's CDR3 is CASSQPDSTDTQYF. The CDR3 DNA sequence: TGTGCCAGCAGCCAGCCAGACAGCACAGATACGCAGTATTTT.

This clonotype was recorded once. One junction end does not reproduce the germline sequence, and a read error may be involved. The V call is TRBV6-2 or TRBV6-3, the J call TRBJ2-3, with 7 bases fitting TRBD1. Germline CDR1 MNHEY, CDR2 SVGEGT. CDR3 size: 14 residues. The CDR3 spells CTSSFGQVTDTQYF. CDR3 in DNA: TGTACCAGCAGTTTTGGACAGGTCACAGATACGCAGTATTTT.

The table lists this clonotype with a count of one. The chain links TRBV20-1 to TRBJ1-2; a weak D match, TRBD1 (6 bases). V was shortened by 6 bases and J by 2 bases, with 10 bases between the two germline ends. The germline V gene encodes CDR1 DFQATT and CDR2 SNEGSKA (reference sequence). CDR3 size: 12 residues. This chain's CDR3 is CSAEGVNYGYTF. The CDR3 nucleotides read TGCAGTGCAGAGGGGGTAAACTATGGCTACACCTTC.

The sample holds a few counts of this clonotype. The gene calls are TRBV27 and TRBJ2-4; 8 positions match TRBD1. CDR1 and CDR2 from the germline V gene are MNHEY and SMNVEV (reference sequence). Trimming cost V 5 bases and J 6 bases; bases outside gene matches: 6. This CDR3 contains 14 residues. The CDR3 DNA follows: TGTGCCAGCAGTCCCGGGACAGGAAGAAACATTCAGTACTTC. It encodes CASSPGTGRNIQYF.

Only a few counts were recorded for this clonotype. CDR3 bases: TGTGCCAGCAGTGAAGCTCGGACTAGGCACAATGAGCAGTTCTTC. Translated, it gives CASSEARTRHNEQFF. This chain links TRBV2 with TRBJ2-1, with 7 bases identical to TRBD2. The CDR3 has 15 residues. J gave up 5 bases and V 0 bases, and 4 bases lay outside the gene matches. Germline loops: CDR1 SNHLY, CDR2 FYNNEI.

This clonotype appeared a few times. The V call is TRBV28, the J call TRBJ1-5; D is possibly TRBD1 (5 bases). This CDR3 is built from 15 residues. V lost 3 bases, J lost 6 bases, and 15 bases lay in between. Germline CDR1 and CDR2: MDHEN and SYDVKM. CDR3 in DNA: TGTGCCAGCAGTTTTTCACTTTCGGGGGTTCAGCCCCAGCATTTT. It yields the protein CASSFSLSGVQPQHF.